These 26 T cell receptor beta chains were all obtained from the same sample, sequenced in a study of control samples from healthy donors and cancer patients. Assay: immunoSEQ multiplex PCR; the TCRdb copy retains only in-frame clones and omits some. This table holds 150,000 or so clones, over 85% found once. Sequenced sample: blood. The receptors come from a man between 18 and 29 years old in good health.

The rearrangement uses TRBV3-1 (or the pseudogene TRBV3-2) and TRBJ1-2; D call uncertain. CDR3 length equals 17 residues. The V end lost 1 base, the J end lost 2 bases, and 17 bases lay between the germline ends. Germline CDR1 reads LGHDT; CDR2 reads YNNKEL (reference sequence). The CDR3 loop is CASSQGFWTDPNYGYTF. The CDR3 DNA sequence: TGTGCCAGCAGCCAAGGTTTTTGGACGGATCCAAACTATGGCTACACCTTC.

The chain is built from TRBV5-1 and TRBJ2-7; TRBD1 matches at 11 bases. V dropped 3 bases and J dropped 4; count of bases not matched to a gene: 3. This CDR3 is built from 14 residues. The germline V gene encodes CDR1 SGHRS and CDR2 YFSETQ. Here the CDR3 DNA reads TGCGCCAGCAGCTCCGGGACAGGGGGGTACGAGCAGTACTTC. Amino acids: CASSSGTGGYEQYF.

The V call is TRBV4-1, the J call TRBJ2-1; 7 bases map to TRBD2. The CDR3 contains 20 residues. Germline-derived CDR1 and CDR2 are MGHRA and YSYEKL. V was clipped by 5 bases and J by 0 bases; unmatched bases: 19. CDR3 region: CASSNILLQRGIPSYNEQFF. DNA of the CDR3: TGCGCCAGCAGCAACATCCTTCTCCAGCGGGGAATCCCCTCCTACAATGAGCAGTTCTTC.

This clone was recorded once. This chain joins TRBV11-3 and TRBJ2-2, with D tentatively TRBD1 (6 bases). The V gene's germline CDR1 is SGHNT and CDR2 YENEEA. V lost 3 bases and J 2 bases, leaving 10 bases between the germline ends. This CDR3 contains 15 residues. This CDR3 is CASSLRQANTGELFF. The CDR3 nucleotides read TGTGCCAGCAGCTTGAGACAGGCTAACACCGGGGAGCTGTTTTTT.

Regarding this clone: One end of the junction fails to match germline, which may point to a read error. The chain uses TRBV5-1 and TRBJ1-1, with 7 bases that match TRBD1. The CDR3 is 11 amino acids. The germline V gene has CDR1 SGHRS and CDR2 YFSETQ. DNA of the CDR3: TGCGCCAGCAGCCTCGGACAGGACAATGTCTTT. It specifies CASSLGQDNVF.

The chain links TRBV28 to TRBJ2-1; a weak D match, TRBD1 (5 bases). From germline, CDR1 is MDHEN and CDR2 SYDVKM. V was pared by 6 bases and J by 2 bases, with 8 bases between. The CDR3 runs 13 residues. CDR3 bases: TGTGCCAGCAGGTGGGGCACCTACAATGAGCAGTTCTTC. Its protein is CASRWGTYNEQFF.

The genes are TRBV13 and TRBJ2-1; D is ambiguous. Germline CDR1 is PRHDT and CDR2 is FYEKMQ (reference sequence). Trimming left V 2 bases short and J 1 base short, with 3 bases between. The CDR3 consists of 13 residues. The CDR3 nucleotides read TGTGCCAGCAGCTTACGGTCCTACAATGAGCAGTTCTTC. Translation gives CASSLRSYNEQFF. The full variable domain, in which reference TRBV13 and TRBJ2-1 provide the parts outside the CDR3, is AAGVIQSPRHLIKEKRETATLKCYPIPRHDTVYWYQQGPGQDPQFLISFYEKMQSDKGSIPDRFSAQQFSDYHSELNMSSLELGDSALYFCASSLRSYNEQFFGPGTRLTVL.

The rearrangement joins TRBV2 to TRBJ2-7; D is unclear. The CDR3 is made up of 10 amino acids. V was trimmed by 2 bases and J by 10 bases, leaving 6 bases between them. CDR1 and CDR2 from the germline V gene are SNHLY and FYNNEI. CDR3 bases: TGTGCCAGCAGTGAAATTGGTCAGTACTTC. This sequence encodes CASSEIGQYF.

The J gene is TRBJ2-5, the V gene TRBV24-1; maybe TRBD2 (5 bases). Trimming stripped 3 bases from V and 9 bases from J, with 13 bases between. The CDR3 runs 13 residues. The germline gives CDR1 KGHDR, CDR2 SFDVKD. As DNA, the CDR3 is TGTGCCACCAGTGATCACCGATCCGGGGCCCAGTACTTC. Protein: CATSDHRSGAQYF.

J is TRBJ2-5 and V is TRBV9, with 9 bases fitting TRBD2. The CDR3 runs to 14 residues. Germline CDR1 SGDLS, CDR2 YYNGEE. Trimming cost V 4 bases and J 4 bases; bases outside gene matches: 5. The CDR3 DNA sequence: TGTGCCAGCAGCCCAACGACTAGCGGAGAGACCCAGTACTTC. Protein product: CASSPTTSGETQYF.

This chain links TRBV4-1 with TRBJ1-6; tentative D call: TRBD1 (5 bases). The CDR3 consists of 15 residues. The V gene lost 0 bases and the J gene lost 7 bases, with 10 bases spanning the gap. Germline V gives CDR1 MGHRA, CDR2 YSYEKL. In DNA, the CDR3 is TGCGCCAGCAGCCAAGATGGGACGGAGAATTCACCCCTCCACTTT. Encoded protein: CASSQDGTENSPLHF.

The chain employs TRBV10-3 and TRBJ2-3; 9 bases align to TRBD2. CDR1 is ENHRY and CDR2 is SYGVKD in the germline V gene. The junction had 6 bases not matched to a gene; V was cut back by 7 bases and J by 4 bases. The CDR3 spans 14 residues. The CDR3 here is CAIMRGRGSDTQYF. The DNA for the CDR3 is TGTGCCATCATGCGCGGGAGGGGTTCAGATACGCAGTATTTT.

This chain joins TRBV9 and TRBJ2-1; 8 bases fit TRBD1. Germline lookup yields CDR1 SGDLS and CDR2 YYNGEE. The CDR3 loop spans 14 amino acids. Trimming cost V 4 bases and J 10 bases; bases outside gene matches: 10. The CDR3 bases are TGTGCCAGCAGCTTCAATACCAGGACAGGGGAGCAGTTCTTC. Translating it yields CASSFNTRTGEQFF.

This clone occurred once. The rearrangement uses TRBV5-1 and TRBJ2-7; D is possibly TRBD1 (6 bases). The CDR3 covers 13 residues. The V end was cut by 2 bases, the J end by 6 bases, with 12 bases between. Germline V gene data show CDR1 as SGHRS and CDR2 as YFSETQ. CDR3 coding DNA: TGCGCCAGCAGCTTAACCAGGGGTGGCGAGCAGTACTTC. It encodes CASSLTRGGEQYF.

The chain is built from TRBV7-6 and TRBJ1-3; D is possibly TRBD1 (6 bases). The CDR3 is made up of 17 amino acids. Per germline, CDR1 SGHVS and CDR2 FNYEAQ. V dropped 5 bases and J dropped 2 bases, with 19 bases sitting between them. The CDR3 protein is CASSPRLGRGAGNTIYF. In DNA, the CDR3 is TGTGCCAGCAGCCCCAGATTGGGCAGGGGAGCTGGAAACACCATATATTTT.

This chain joins TRBV30 and TRBJ1-4, with D tentatively TRBD1 (6 bases). The CDR3 totals 15 residues. Looked up from germline, CDR1 is GTSNPN and CDR2 is SVGIG (reference sequence). Trimming removed 1 base at V and 0 bases at J, with 9 bases between. CDR3 in amino acids: CAWSGAGATNEKLFF. The CDR3 coding sequence is TGTGCCTGGAGTGGGGCAGGGGCAACTAATGAAAAACTGTTTTTT.

The rearrangement uses TRBV5-1 and TRBJ1-2; possible D gene TRBD1, 6 bases. The CDR3 is 15 residues long. In germline, CDR1 is SGHRS, CDR2 YFSETQ. V shed 4 bases and J shed 2 bases, with 15 bases lying between them. In DNA, the CDR3 is TGCGCCAGCAGCGAGGACAGAGGTCAGAACTATGGCTACACCTTC. Its translation is CASSEDRGQNYGYTF.

The chain employs TRBV5-4 and TRBJ2-5; 10 bases line up with TRBD2. CDR1 and CDR2 (germline): SGHNT, YYREEE (reference sequence). Trimming at V came to 4 bases and at J to 0 bases, leaving 9 bases not matched to a gene. This CDR3 contains 17 residues. CDR3: CASSRKSGRGYQETQYF. In nucleotides, the CDR3 is TGTGCCAGCAGCCGAAAAAGCGGGAGGGGTTACCAAGAGACCCAGTACTTC.

The V call is TRBV25-1, the J call TRBJ2-5; 8 nucleotides match TRBD2. The CDR3 contains 15 residues. The V gene end was trimmed by 6 bases and the J gene end by 3 bases; junction bases not matched to a gene: 9. Germline V gene sequence: CDR1 MGHDK, CDR2 SYGVNS. Written as DNA, the CDR3 is TGTGCCAGCAGGGTGATAATCGGGGGGGAAGAGACCCAGTACTTC. Translating it yields CASRVIIGGEETQYF.

This chain joins TRBV6-5 and TRBJ2-7, with 7 bases identical to TRBD1. Germline V gene lookup returns CDR1 MNHEY and CDR2 SVGAGI. The CDR3 runs to 14 residues. Trimming removed 8 bases from V and 4 bases from J; junction bases left unmatched: 11. The CDR3 DNA reads as TGTGCCAGCTCCACGGGACAGATAAATTACGAGCAGTACTTC. It yields the protein CASSTGQINYEQYF.

The chain has TRBV7-9 and TRBJ2-5; 12 nucleotides align to TRBD1. CDR1 and CDR2 (germline): SEHNR, FQNEAQ (reference sequence). V lost 5 bases, J lost 5 bases, and 9 bases stayed unmatched. The CDR3 covers 16 residues. The CDR3 here is CASSDYRDRGLETQYF. CDR3 DNA sequence: TGTGCCAGCAGCGACTACCGGGACAGGGGGCTGGAGACCCAGTACTTC. Complete variable domain (other parts from reference TRBV7-9 and TRBJ2-5): DTGVSQNPRHKITKRGQNVTFRCDPISEHNRLYWYRQTLGQGPEFLTYFQNEAQLEKSRLLSDRFSAERPKGSFSTLEIQRTEQGDSAMYLCASSDYRDRGLETQYFGPGTRLLVL.

Worth noting for this clone: The same CDR3 is also encoded by other DNA sequences in this sample. The chain carries TRBV5-5 and TRBJ2-1; D call uncertain. Germline CDR1 is SGHKS and CDR2 is YYEKEE (reference sequence). The CDR3 totals 15 residues. Between the trimmed V and J ends, which lost 5 bases and 5 bases, there was a span of 17 bases. The CDR3 DNA reads TGTGCCAGCAGACCCGGCAGACGGATGGACAATGAGCAGTTCTTC. This translates into CASRPGRRMDNEQFF.

Written as DNA, the CDR3 is TGCGCCAGCAGCTTCTCCCCCAGGGGGAACACTGAAGCTTTCTTT. Its protein is CASSFSPRGNTEAFF. V usage is TRBV5-1 and J usage is TRBJ1-1, with a weak D call TRBD1 (6 bases). The V gene lost 2 bases and the J gene lost 1 base, with 12 bases spanning the gap. The CDR3 contains 15 residues. Germline V gene data show CDR1 as SGHRS and CDR2 as YFSETQ.

This clone was seen a few times. The rearrangement joins TRBV4-1 to TRBJ1-6, with a tentative D call TRBD1 (5 bases). Germline V lookup: CDR1 MGHRA, CDR2 YSYEKL. V lost 6 bases, J lost 10 bases, and 13 bases lay in between. This CDR3 has 13 amino acids. Written as DNA, the CDR3 is TGCGCCAGCAGTAGGACACTGGACTCACCCCTCCACTTT. Protein: CASSRTLDSPLHF.

In its sample, this clone was seen once. V usage is TRBV6-4 and J usage is TRBJ2-1; the D gene could be TRBD1 or TRBD2 (5 bases each). Germline V gene sequence: CDR1 MRHNA, CDR2 SNTAGT. The CDR3 loop spans 15 amino acids. Trimming removed 4 bases at V and 4 bases at J, with 14 bases between. This CDR3 is CASSVMRAGYNEQFF. CDR3 nucleotides: TGTGCCAGCAGTGTTATGAGGGCAGGGTACAATGAGCAGTTCTTC.

The J gene is TRBJ1-2, the V gene TRBV9; 7 bases align to TRBD1. V was pared by 0 bases and J by 4 bases, with 6 bases of the junction left unmatched. This CDR3 has 15 residues. Germline CDR1 and CDR2: SGDLS and YYNGEE. CDR3 sequence: CASSVGGGLGYGYTF. The DNA for the CDR3 is TGTGCCAGCAGCGTAGGAGGGGGCTTGGGCTATGGCTACACCTTC.